The 16 T cell receptor beta chains below come from one sample, sequenced in a study of tumor-infiltrating lymphocytes in primary liver carcinoma. TCR beta cDNA was made from approximately 500 ng total RNA with a constant-region primer. Three nested multiplex PCR rounds, a slightly modified ARM-PCR, produced the libraries for TCR beta. Both of the initial two PCR rounds ran for 10 cycles and employed TRBV1-TRBV30 forward primers alongside a C-beta reverse primer. MiXCR, applied by TCRdb to the multiplex PCR reads, yields one record per CDR3 protein. The table shows fewer than 400,000 distinct CDR3 sequences, with more than 55% occurring only once. The study extracted blood RNA from unsorted whole blood and also extracted germline DNA. The sequenced sample consisted of peripheral blood. Source of these receptors: a man in his forties with primary liver carcinoma and hepatitis B virus infection.

This rearrangement joins TRBV12-3 or TRBV12-4 to TRBJ1-4; D not certain. The CDR3 has 13 residues. V lost 11 bases and J lost 7, with 17 bases in between. The DNA for the CDR3 is TGTGCCGGTAGTTTATTTGAGGGTGAAAAACTGTTTTTT. Amino acid sequence: CAGSLFEGEKLFF.

This clonotype was recorded at least ten times. The V gene is TRBV5-4, the J gene TRBJ2-5, with 8 bases matching TRBD1. CDR3 length: 14 residues. CDR1 is SGHNT and CDR2 is YYREEE in the germline V gene (reference sequence). V shed 3 bases and J 5 bases; nucleotides not matched to a gene: 6. This chain's CDR3 is CASSSPGQGETQYF. The CDR3 DNA sequence: TGTGCCAGCAGCTCCCCCGGACAGGGTGAGACCCAGTACTTC.

This clonotype appeared a few times. The chain is built from TRBV5-1 and TRBJ2-7; 7 bases line up with TRBD2. This CDR3 has 15 residues. Losses at the gene ends were 1 base for V and 3 bases for J; bases not matched to a gene: 7. Germline loops: CDR1 SGHRS, CDR2 YFSETQ. The CDR3: CASSLRGGGDYEQYF. The CDR3 nucleotides read TGCGCCAGCAGCTTGAGGGGCGGGGGAGACTACGAGCAGTACTTC. The entire variable domain, with the rest obtained from reference TRBV5-1 and TRBJ2-7, is as follows: KAGVTQTPRYLIKTRGQQVTLSCSPISGHRSVSWYQQTPGQGLQFLFEYFSETQRNKGNFPGRFSGRQFSNSRSEMNVSTLELGDSALYLCASSLRGGGDYEQYFGPGTRLTVT.

This clonotype was observed a few times. This rearrangement joins TRBV5-4 to TRBJ2-1; D unresolved. Trimming stripped 4 bases from V and 4 bases from J, with 15 bases between. Germline CDR1 reads SGHNT; CDR2 reads YYREEE (reference sequence). The CDR3 contains 15 residues. The CDR3 nucleotides are TGTGCCAGCAGCCCCGCGAGTAAGATATACAATGAGCAGTTCTTC. This codes for CASSPASKIYNEQFF.

This clonotype appeared once. One end of the junction does not line up with germline, which may come from a read error. The chain couples TRBV5-1 to TRBJ2-5, with D unclear. The CDR3 totals 14 residues. In germline, CDR1 is SGHRS, CDR2 YFSETQ. CDR3 sequence: CTSSLVSPQETQYF. The CDR3 DNA sequence: TGCACCAGCAGCTTGGTCAGTCCTCAGGAGACCCAGTACTTC.

The chain has TRBV11-3 and TRBJ2-1, with D possibly being TRBD2 (7 bases). Looked up from germline, CDR1 is SGHNT and CDR2 is YENEEA. This CDR3 has 16 amino acids. V dropped 6 bases and J dropped 10 bases, with 25 bases sitting between them. This CDR3 reads CASSLIGGLGVGEQFF. In nucleotides, the CDR3 is TGTGCCAGCAGTTTAATCGGGGGGCTAGGGGTTGGCGAGCAGTTCTTC.

With respect to this clonotype: As the CDR3 is not closed by the conserved phenylalanine or tryptophan, this likely results from a read error. The V gene is TRBV6-5, the J gene TRBJ2-5, with 8 bases aligning to TRBD1. Germline V gives CDR1 MNHEY, CDR2 SVGAGI. The CDR3 is 14 amino acids. In DNA form, the CDR3 reads TGTGTCAGCAGTTACAGGGGGGAGGACGAGACCCAGTACCTC. Protein: CVSSYRGEDETQYL.

In regard to this clonotype: Sequence at one end of the junction differs from germline and may be a read error. The chain links TRBV5-4 to TRBJ2-2; either TRBD1 or TRBD2 may fit D (5 bases each). Germline V lookup: CDR1 SGHNT, CDR2 YYREEE (reference sequence). The CDR3 covers 14 residues. DNA for the CDR3: TGTGCCTCCACCGAGGGCCCGGACACCAGGGAGCTGTTTTTT. Protein: CASTEGPDTRELFF.

To note about this clonotype: A read error may be the cause here, since a much bigger clone is one base away. The V and J genes are TRBV10-3 and TRBJ1-2; a weak D match, TRBD1 (5 bases). V was trimmed by 2 bases and J by 12 bases, leaving 19 bases between them. Germline lookup yields CDR1 ENHRY and CDR2 SYGVKD. The CDR3 sequence is 14 residues long. CDR3: CAISEPTGTALNTF. In DNA, the CDR3 is TGTGCCATCAGTGAGCCGACCGGGACGGCTCTAAACACCTTC.

This clonotype was found many times. J is TRBJ2-3 and V is TRBV10-3; TRBD2 aligns across 11 bases. The germline V gene has CDR1 ENHRY and CDR2 SYGVKD. J lost 5 bases, V lost 8 bases, and 0 bases had no gene match. This CDR3 region has 12 residues. CDR3 nucleotides: TGTGCCATCGGGACTAGCGGAGATACGCAGTATTTT. It codes for CAIGTSGDTQYF.

This sequence joins TRBV4-2 and TRBJ2-3, with D hard to call. CDR1 is LGHNA, CDR2 YNFKEQ, per germline. Trimming took off 1 base at V and 0 bases at J, with 14 bases between the two ends. The CDR3 runs to 17 residues. The CDR3 nucleotides are TGTGCCAGCAGCCAAGGGGTTCTAGAGAAAAGCACAGATACGCAGTATTTT. Amino acids: CASSQGVLEKSTDTQYF.

Turning to this clonotype: Germline and junction disagree at one end, which may indicate a read error. The chain uses TRBV11-2 and TRBJ2-3, with unresolved D. The V gene's germline CDR1 is SGHAT and CDR2 FQNNGV. This CDR3 spans 13 amino acids. The CDR3 spells CASNVSSVRWMYF. DNA for the CDR3: TGCGCCAGCAACGTGAGCAGTGTCAGGTGGATGTATTTT. The full variable domain, in which reference TRBV11-2 and TRBJ2-3 provide the parts outside the CDR3, is EAGVAQSPRYKIIEKRQSVAFWCNPISGHATLYWYQQILGQGPKLLIQFQNNGVVDDSQLPKDRFSAERLKGVDSTLKIQPAKLEDSAVYLCASNVSSVRWMYFGPGTRLTVL.

A word on this clonotype: A much larger clone lies one base from this, so it may be a read error. The CDR3 DNA sequence: TGTGCCAGCAGCTCCGGACCAATAAACTATGGCTACACCTTC. It is translated as CASSSGPINYGYTF. This chain joins TRBV6-2 or TRBV6-3 and TRBJ1-2; no definite D call. The germline V gene has CDR1 MNHEY and CDR2 SVGEGT. V dropped 6 bases and J dropped 2 bases, with 13 bases sitting between them. There are 14 residues in the CDR3.

The rearrangement uses TRBV12-3 or TRBV12-4 and TRBJ1-3; unclear D gene. The CDR3 consists of 14 residues. V lost 5 bases and J lost 2, with 10 bases in between. The chain's CDR3 is CASSLPQTGNTIYF. CDR3 nucleotide sequence: TGTGCCAGCAGTCTCCCACAAACTGGAAACACCATATATTTT.

This chain connects TRBV29-1 to TRBJ2-5, with 8 bases matching TRBD2. The CDR3 consists of 14 residues. Looked up from germline, CDR1 is SQVTM and CDR2 is ANQGSEA. V gave up 6 bases and J gave up 9 bases; unmatched junction bases: 15. CDR3 amino acids: CSVYLIAGRKAQYF. The CDR3 region has the DNA TGCAGCGTCTACTTAATAGCGGGACGTAAGGCCCAGTACTTC.

This clonotype is labeled as medium-sized. This chain uses TRBV11-2 with TRBJ2-1; 8 nucleotides line up with TRBD2. This CDR3 contains 15 residues. Looked up from germline, CDR1 is SGHAT and CDR2 is FQNNGV. With 5 bases clipped from V and 8 bases from J, the junction kept 11 bases outside the gene matches. The CDR3 nucleotides read TGTGCCAGCAGCCAGGGACTAGGGTATGGCGATGAGCAGTTCTTC. Translation gives CASSQGLGYGDEQFF. Using reference TRBV11-2 and TRBJ2-1 for the parts outside the CDR3, the full variable domain is EAGVAQSPRYKIIEKRQSVAFWCNPISGHATLYWYQQILGQGPKLLIQFQNNGVVDDSQLPKDRFSAERLKGVDSTLKIQPAKLEDSAVYLCASSQGLGYGDEQFFGPGTRLTVL.